A single sample gave rise to the 25 T cell receptor beta chains below, sequenced in a study of cytomegalovirus exposure and HLA in healthy donors. Researchers ran the PCR with 60 Vbeta and 13 Jbeta primers. Assay: immunoSEQ multiplex PCR; the TCRdb copy retains only in-frame clones and omits some. The sample gives more than 95,000 clones, roughly 83% of which show up once; roughly 20% is in the top ten. The source material was PBMCs. Receptors originate from a man aged 18 to 30 in good health and CMV-seropositive.

This chain joins TRBV4-1 and TRBJ1-5; 11 bases match TRBD1. V lost 1 base and J lost 6; bases outside the gene matches: 5. The length of the CDR3 is 16 residues. The germline V gene encodes CDR1 MGHRA and CDR2 YSYEKL. The CDR3 loop reads CASSQGEDRGPQPQHF. In DNA, the CDR3 is TGCGCCAGCAGCCAAGGGGAGGACAGGGGGCCTCAGCCCCAGCATTTT.

The chain joins TRBV30 to TRBJ2-5; unclear D gene. TRBJ2-7 matches the DNA end more closely, so the J call is doubtful. The germline CDR1 and CDR2 sequences are GTSNPN and SVGIG (reference sequence). The CDR3 is made up of 11 amino acids. The CDR3 is CAWSLEYEQYF. The CDR3 coding sequence is TGTGCCTGGAGTTTAGAGTACGAGCAGTACTTC.

The rearrangement joins TRBV30 to TRBJ2-3; 9 nucleotides match TRBD2. Trimming at V came to 2 bases and at J to 10 bases, leaving 10 bases not matched to a gene. CDR3 length: 14 residues. Germline assignment: CDR1 GTSNPN and CDR2 SVGIG (reference sequence). The CDR3 region is CAWSSSGGSLPQYF. DNA of the CDR3: TGTGCCTGGAGTTCCAGCGGGGGGTCCCTACCGCAGTATTTT.

CDR3 nucleotides: TGTGCCAGCAGCTCCAGGGGTGAGGTTAGCTACACCTTC. It specifies CASSSRGEVSYTF. The chain combines TRBV7-9 with TRBJ1-2, with D perhaps TRBD1 (6 bases). Per the germline V gene, CDR1 is SEHNR and CDR2 is FQNEAQ (reference sequence). This CDR3 comprises 13 residues. V was trimmed by 4 bases and J by 9 bases, leaving 15 bases between them.

V usage is TRBV19 and J usage is TRBJ1-5; 7 bases align to TRBD1. This CDR3 contains 14 residues. Germline trimming cut 3 bases from V and 9 bases from J; bases unmatched to any gene: 8. Germline V gives CDR1 LNHDA, CDR2 SQIVND (reference sequence). CDR3 region: CASSMDRSHRPQHF. CDR3 bases: TGTGCCAGTAGTATGGACAGGTCTCATCGGCCCCAGCATTTT.

V usage is TRBV15 and J usage is TRBJ2-3; TRBD2 matches 12 bases. This CDR3 has 16 amino acids. Germline-derived CDR1 and CDR2 are LNHNV and YYDKDF (reference sequence). Losses at the gene ends were 4 bases for V and 0 bases for J; bases not matched to a gene: 2. CDR3: CATSTGTSGSTDTQYF. In nucleotides, the CDR3 is TGTGCCACCAGCACAGGGACTAGCGGGAGCACAGATACGCAGTATTTT.

The chain couples TRBV14 to TRBJ1-4; TRBD1 might be the D (5 bases). Germline lookup yields CDR1 SGHDN and CDR2 FVKESK. The V and J ends lost 3 bases and 7 bases respectively, with 15 bases between them. The CDR3 sequence is 15 residues long. This chain's CDR3 is CASSQGKGAGEKLFF. The CDR3 DNA is TGTGCCAGCAGCCAGGGAAAAGGGGCAGGTGAAAAACTGTTTTTT.

The chain recombines TRBV4-2 with TRBJ2-7; D is unresolved. Germline CDR1 and CDR2: LGHNA and YNFKEQ. The CDR3 loop spans 15 amino acids. V lost 0 bases and J 7 bases, leaving 16 bases between the germline ends. CDR3 amino acids: CASSQDPSRLMEQYF. CDR3 DNA: TGTGCCAGCAGCCAAGATCCCTCCAGGCTGATGGAGCAGTACTTC.

This chain connects TRBV10-3 to TRBJ1-5; tentative D call: TRBD1 (5 bases). Germline CDR1 ENHRY, CDR2 SYGVKD. V was shortened by 0 bases and J by 4 bases, with 10 bases between the two germline ends. The CDR3 spans 15 residues. The CDR3: CAISESLGGNQPQHF. As DNA, the CDR3 is TGTGCCATCAGTGAGTCGTTGGGGGGGAATCAGCCCCAGCATTTT.

This sequence joins TRBV5-1 and TRBJ1-4; D is perhaps TRBD1 (6 bases). The ends were cut back, 0 bases at V and 12 bases at J, with 12 bases in the middle. Germline V gene sequence: CDR1 SGHRS, CDR2 YFSETQ. The CDR3 has 13 residues. This CDR3 reads CASSLVRGWELFF. CDR3 bases: TGCGCCAGCAGCTTGGTCAGGGGTTGGGAACTGTTTTTT. Looking up the rest from reference TRBV5-1 and TRBJ1-4 gives the full variable domain: KAGVTQTPRYLIKTRGQQVTLSCSPISGHRSVSWYQQTPGQGLQFLFEYFSETQRNKGNFPGRFSGRQFSNSRSEMNVSTLELGDSALYLCASSLVRGWELFFGSGTQLSVL.

This clone was seen only once. This chain connects TRBV14 to TRBJ1-1; maybe TRBD1 (5 bases). Trimming shortened V by 1 base and J by 0 bases, and 21 bases separated the two germline ends. Germline V gives CDR1 SGHDN, CDR2 FVKESK. The CDR3 is 19 amino acids. CDR3 sequence (DNA): TGTGCCAGCAGCCAAGGAGAGGCGGTCCGAAGGGGTATGAACACTGAAGCTTTCTTT. Protein sequence: CASSQGEAVRRGMNTEAFF.

The chain links TRBV2 to TRBJ1-2; the match to TRBD1 covers 7 bases. Germline-derived CDR1 and CDR2 are SNHLY and FYNNEI. The J segment lost 3 bases and the V segment lost 7 bases, leaving 5 bases of the junction unmatched. CDR3 size: 13 residues. The CDR3 here is CASIQGNYYGYTF. DNA for the CDR3: TGTGCCAGCATACAGGGGAACTACTATGGCTACACCTTC.

The rearrangement uses TRBV9 and TRBJ2-7; possibly TRBD2 for D (6 bases). CDR1 is SGDLS and CDR2 is YYNGEE in the germline V gene. Trimming left V 3 bases short and J 5 bases short, with 21 bases between. The CDR3 length is 16 residues. CDR3 amino acids: CASSGRGLETPHEQYF. The CDR3 nucleotides read TGTGCCAGCAGCGGGCGGGGACTGGAGACCCCCCACGAGCAGTACTTC.

In the case of this clone: The sample contains more than one DNA sequence encoding this CDR3. The chain recombines TRBV6-1 with TRBJ2-1; D possibly corresponds to TRBD2 (6 bases). V was pared by 6 bases and J by 7 bases, with 7 bases between. This CDR3 has 11 residues. Germline V gives CDR1 MNHNS, CDR2 SASEGT. This CDR3 reads CASSRGNEQFF. DNA for the CDR3: TGTGCCAGCAGCCGGGGGAATGAGCAGTTCTTC.

This clone was detected a few times. The chain is built from TRBV18 and TRBJ2-5, with D unclear. The V and J ends lost 6 bases and 3 bases respectively, with 17 bases between them. From germline, CDR1 is KGHSH and CDR2 LQKENI. The CDR3 totals 15 residues. CDR3 in amino acids: CASSPPSLSKETQYF. CDR3 bases: TGTGCCAGCTCGCCCCCCTCACTGTCTAAAGAGACCCAGTACTTC.

The chain joins TRBV19 to TRBJ2-1; weak D call: TRBD1 (6 bases). CDR1 LNHDA and CDR2 SQIVND come from the germline V gene (reference sequence). V shed 6 bases and J shed 3 bases, with 18 bases lying between them. The CDR3 loop spans 16 amino acids. CDR3 DNA: TGTGCCAGTAGCCGACCTACAGGGATCGACTACAATGAGCAGTTCTTC. It codes for CASSRPTGIDYNEQFF.

The table lists this clone with a few counts. The rearrangement links TRBV6-6 to TRBJ1-1, with D possibly TRBD1 on 5 matching bases. Germline CDR1 reads MNHNY; CDR2 reads SVGAGI (reference sequence). Trimming pared 6 bases from V and 4 bases from J, leaving 15 bases between. This CDR3 region has 14 residues. DNA of the CDR3: TGTGCCAGCAGAGATCCGACAGAGATCACTGAAGCTTTCTTT. It encodes CASRDPTEITEAFF.

This clone has just a few counts. The chain employs TRBV28 and TRBJ1-5; the match to TRBD1 covers 8 bases. V trimming: 6 bases; J trimming: 6 bases; junction bases outside the gene matches: 4. The CDR3 is 13 residues long. The germline V gene has CDR1 MDHEN and CDR2 SYDVKM. In DNA form, the CDR3 reads TGTGCCAGCAGGGACAGGGAGCCTCAGCCCCAGCATTTT. Translated: CASRDREPQPQHF. Together with reference TRBV28 and TRBJ1-5, the CDR3 gives the full variable domain: DVKVTQSSRYLVKRTGEKVFLECVQDMDHENMFWYRQDPGLGLRLIYFSYDVKMKEKGDIPEGYSVSREKKERFSLILESASTNQTSMYLCASRDREPQPQHFGDGTRLSIL.

This chain uses TRBV5-1 with TRBJ1-1; 9 nucleotides line up with TRBD1. Trimming cost V 4 bases and J 1 base; bases outside gene matches: 8. CDR1 is SGHRS, CDR2 YFSETQ, per germline. This CDR3 region has 16 residues. The CDR3 DNA reads TGCGCCAGCAGCAGGGGTCGACAGGGGGGGAACACTGAAGCTTTCTTT. As protein: CASSRGRQGGNTEAFF.

CDR3 loop: CARLRTRSEKLFF. CDR3 sequence (DNA): TGTGCCCGCCTTAGGACACGTTCTGAAAAACTGTTTTTT. The chain has TRBV18 and TRBJ1-4; weak D call: TRBD1 (5 bases). The length of the CDR3 is 13 residues. V was pared by 11 bases and J by 7 bases, with 17 bases between. Per the germline V gene, CDR1 is KGHSH and CDR2 is LQKENI.

V usage is TRBV27 and J usage is TRBJ2-1; 8 positions match TRBD1. Germline V gives CDR1 MNHEY, CDR2 SMNVEV (reference sequence). The CDR3 spans 16 residues. V shed 0 bases, J shed 5 bases, and the junction held 6 bases outside the gene matches. The CDR3 loop is CASSLSLDRVNNEQFF. CDR3 coding DNA: TGTGCCAGCAGTTTATCCTTGGACAGGGTAAACAATGAGCAGTTCTTC.

The chain joins TRBV5-5 to TRBJ1-5, with 7 nucleotides matching TRBD1. There are 15 residues in the CDR3. V was clipped by 1 base and J by 5 bases; unmatched bases: 6. Looked up from germline, CDR1 is SGHKS and CDR2 is YYEKEE (reference sequence). The CDR3 DNA reads as TGTGCCAGCAGCTTGATCGGGACAGAGGATCAGCCCCAGCATTTT. Its translation: CASSLIGTEDQPQHF.

The chain links TRBV6-5 to TRBJ1-2; 8 bases fit TRBD1. Germline CDR1 is MNHEY and CDR2 is SVGAGI. V gave up 6 bases and J gave up 4 bases; unmatched junction bases: 10. The CDR3 has 15 amino acids. CDR3 region: CASSPKPGQVYGYTF. The CDR3 nucleotides are TGTGCCAGCAGCCCAAAACCGGGACAGGTCTATGGCTACACCTTC.

The rearrangement joins TRBV28 to TRBJ1-1; D is uncertain. V shed 7 bases and J shed 0 bases, with 15 bases lying between them. This CDR3 is built from 15 residues. Germline V lookup: CDR1 MDHEN, CDR2 SYDVKM. The CDR3 DNA reads TGTGCCAGCAATAAAGGCGGAAGCATGAACACTGAAGCTTTCTTT. This codes for CASNKGGSMNTEAFF.

The chain has TRBV27 and TRBJ2-3, with TRBD1 matching 7 bases. Germline CDR1 is MNHEY and CDR2 is SMNVEV (reference sequence). Germline trimming cut 0 bases from V and 2 bases from J; bases unmatched to any gene: 8. This CDR3 spans 17 amino acids. CDR3 bases: TGTGCCAGCAGTTTATCCCTGACAGGGAGCGTCACAGATACGCAGTATTTT. Its translation is CASSLSLTGSVTDTQYF.